This T cell receptor (beta chain) was captured in a study of blood T cells in healthy people across ages. With a J-beta primer mix and a sample-barcoded 5' primer, a second PCR ran 7 to 11 cycles. TCRdb ran MiXCR on the 5' RACE reads and lists one entry per CDR3 protein. The sample includes 650,000 to 800,000 distinct CDR3 sequences, more than 40% of them seen just once. The CDR3 contains 14 residues. CDR1 is SEHNR and CDR2 is FQNEAQ in the germline V gene (reference sequence). The germline V and J ends were trimmed by 10 bases and 2 bases, with 18 bases remaining between them. Caucasian individuals from Russia who were healthy and aged about 6 to 95 acted as donors. This clonotype was counted a few times.

The V and J genes are TRBV7-9 and TRBJ2-7; TRBD1 is a possible D gene (5 bases). This sequence was found in a man in his 60s in good health. Input material: blood. The CDR3 region has the DNA TGTGCCATCGAATCATGGGGCAACACCTACGAGCAGTACTTC. It yields the protein CAIESWGNTYEQYF.